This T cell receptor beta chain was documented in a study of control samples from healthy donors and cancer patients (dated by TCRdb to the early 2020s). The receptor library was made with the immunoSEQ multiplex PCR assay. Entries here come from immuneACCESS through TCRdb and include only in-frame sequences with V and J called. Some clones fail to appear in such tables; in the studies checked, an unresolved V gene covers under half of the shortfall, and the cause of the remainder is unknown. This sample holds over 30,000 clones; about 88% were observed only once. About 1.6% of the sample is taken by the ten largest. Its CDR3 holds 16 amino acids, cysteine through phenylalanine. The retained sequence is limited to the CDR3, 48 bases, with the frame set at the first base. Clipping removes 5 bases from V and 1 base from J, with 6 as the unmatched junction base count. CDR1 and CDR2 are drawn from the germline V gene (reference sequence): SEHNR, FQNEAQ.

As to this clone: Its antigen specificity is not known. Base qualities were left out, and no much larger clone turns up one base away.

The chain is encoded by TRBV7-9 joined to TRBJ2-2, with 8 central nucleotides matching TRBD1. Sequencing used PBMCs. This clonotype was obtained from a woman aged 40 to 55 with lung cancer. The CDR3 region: CASSPRQGKNTGELFF. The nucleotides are TGTGCCAGCAGCCCCCGACAGGGGAAGAACACCGGGGAGCTGTTTTTT.